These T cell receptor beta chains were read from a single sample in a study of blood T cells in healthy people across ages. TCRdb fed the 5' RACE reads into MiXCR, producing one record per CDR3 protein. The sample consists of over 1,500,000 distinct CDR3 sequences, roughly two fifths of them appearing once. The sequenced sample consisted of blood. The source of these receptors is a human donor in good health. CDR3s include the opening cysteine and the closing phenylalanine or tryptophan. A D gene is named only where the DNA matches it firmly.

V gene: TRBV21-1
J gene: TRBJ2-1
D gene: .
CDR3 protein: CASSIPISGEQFF

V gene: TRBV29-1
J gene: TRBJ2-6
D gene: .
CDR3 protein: CSVEEWGPGANVLTF

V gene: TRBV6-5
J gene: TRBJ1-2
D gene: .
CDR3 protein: CASSYIEGYWGYTF

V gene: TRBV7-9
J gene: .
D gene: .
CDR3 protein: CASSLSAGSETQYF

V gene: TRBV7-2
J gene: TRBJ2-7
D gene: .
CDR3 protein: CASSPRDFLYEQYF

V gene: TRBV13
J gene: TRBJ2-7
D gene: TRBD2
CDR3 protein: CASSLGPGGASGSYEQYF

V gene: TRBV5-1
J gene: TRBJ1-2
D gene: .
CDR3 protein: CASSWEGESRGYTF

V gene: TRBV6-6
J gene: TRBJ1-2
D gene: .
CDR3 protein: CASSYWGSNGYTF

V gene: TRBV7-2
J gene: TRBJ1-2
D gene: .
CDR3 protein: CASTSGLTRGYTF

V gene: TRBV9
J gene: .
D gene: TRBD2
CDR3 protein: CASSDRLAGEETQYF

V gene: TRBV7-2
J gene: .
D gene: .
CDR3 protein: CANSLRVGLFYEQYF

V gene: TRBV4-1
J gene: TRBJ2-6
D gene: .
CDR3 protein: CASRLIQSGANVLTF

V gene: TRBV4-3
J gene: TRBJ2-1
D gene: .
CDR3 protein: CASSQDVGVYDEQFF

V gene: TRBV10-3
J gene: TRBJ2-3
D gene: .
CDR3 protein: CATALGQGGDTQYF

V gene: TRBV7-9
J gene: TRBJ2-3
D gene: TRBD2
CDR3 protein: CASSLALVLAGDTQYF

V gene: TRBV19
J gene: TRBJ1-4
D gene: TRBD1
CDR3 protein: CASSPRDRGNEKLFF

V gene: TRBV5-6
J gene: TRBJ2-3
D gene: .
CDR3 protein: CASSLNLRTDTQYF

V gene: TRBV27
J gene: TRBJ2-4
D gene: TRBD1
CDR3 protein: CASSRGGQGQNIQYF

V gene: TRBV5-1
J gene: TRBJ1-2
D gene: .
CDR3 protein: CASSSDGGPANYGYTF

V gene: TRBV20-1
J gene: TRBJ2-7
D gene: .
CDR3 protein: CSAWDANSYEQYF

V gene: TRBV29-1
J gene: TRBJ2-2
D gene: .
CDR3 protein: CSVRGSNTGELFF

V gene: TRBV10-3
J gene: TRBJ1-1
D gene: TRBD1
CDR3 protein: CASGGDRVGTEAFF

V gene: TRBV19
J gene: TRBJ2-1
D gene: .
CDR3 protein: CASSKNRDYNEQFF

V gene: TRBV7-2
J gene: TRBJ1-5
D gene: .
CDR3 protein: CASSLVVAPGQPQHF

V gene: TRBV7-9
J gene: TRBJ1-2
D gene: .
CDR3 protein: CASSLRGGGNGYTF

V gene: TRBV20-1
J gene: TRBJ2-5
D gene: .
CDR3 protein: CSARGPRGLLGETQYF

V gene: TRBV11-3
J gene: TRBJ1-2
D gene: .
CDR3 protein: CASSPYGVLGQGLGYTF

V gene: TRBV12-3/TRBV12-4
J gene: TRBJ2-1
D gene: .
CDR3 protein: CASSGGTESSYNEQFF

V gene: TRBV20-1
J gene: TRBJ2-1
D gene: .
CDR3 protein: CSARRQFNEQFF

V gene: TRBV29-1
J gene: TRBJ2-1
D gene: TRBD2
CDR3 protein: CSVGLLAAHNEQFF

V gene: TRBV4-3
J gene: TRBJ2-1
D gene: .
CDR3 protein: CASSQDRGPSSYNEQFF

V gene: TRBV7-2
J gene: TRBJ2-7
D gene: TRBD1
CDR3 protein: CASSWTGYEQYF

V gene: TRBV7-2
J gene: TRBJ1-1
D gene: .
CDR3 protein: CASSLMVETSEAFF

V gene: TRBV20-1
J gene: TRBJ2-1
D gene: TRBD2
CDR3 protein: CSATHPSGGSYNEQFF

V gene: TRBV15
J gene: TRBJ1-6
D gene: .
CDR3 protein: CATSRDPGTNSPLHF

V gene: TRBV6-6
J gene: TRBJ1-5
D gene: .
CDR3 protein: CASSSGLFNQPQHF

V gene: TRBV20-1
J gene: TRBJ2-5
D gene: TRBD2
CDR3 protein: CSALLAGGPYQETQYF

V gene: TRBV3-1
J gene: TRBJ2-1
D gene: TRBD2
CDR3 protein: CASSEGTRRNEQFF

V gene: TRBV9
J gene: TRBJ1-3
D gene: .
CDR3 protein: CASSGSISGNTIYF

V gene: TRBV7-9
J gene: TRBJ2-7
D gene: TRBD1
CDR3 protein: CASSLRQGRFYEQYF

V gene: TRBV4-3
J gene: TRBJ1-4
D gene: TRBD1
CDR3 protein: CASSHSRTGGDATNEKLFF

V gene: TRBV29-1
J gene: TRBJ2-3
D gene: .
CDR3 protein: CSGLPSTDTQYF

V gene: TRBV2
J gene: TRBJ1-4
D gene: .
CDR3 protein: CASSEGTVNEKLFF

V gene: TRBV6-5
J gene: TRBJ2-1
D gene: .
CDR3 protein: CASSSPGEQFF

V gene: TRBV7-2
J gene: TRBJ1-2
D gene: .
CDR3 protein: CASSLREGTYGYTF

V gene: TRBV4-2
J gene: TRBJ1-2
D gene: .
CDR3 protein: CASSQAWQGPGGYTF

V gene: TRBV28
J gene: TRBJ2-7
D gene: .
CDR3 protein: CASSSGQGRVSYEQYF

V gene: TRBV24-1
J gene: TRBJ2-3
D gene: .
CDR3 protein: CATSDPRTTDTQYF

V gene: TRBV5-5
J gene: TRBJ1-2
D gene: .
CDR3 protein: CASSLSLGANYGYTF